The TCR beta chain under discussion was sequenced for a study of T cells in Graves' hyperthyroidism and ophthalmopathy. Amplified TCR beta CDR3 regions came from RNA transcripts. First-round RT-PCR of the TCR CDR3 relied on the HTBI primer set. TCRdb called the multiplex PCR reads again in MiXCR, with one record for every CDR3 protein. Of around 800,000 distinct CDR3 sequences listed, 35% to 45% are singletons. This clonotype was seen a single time. A much bigger clone sits one base away, suggesting this may be a read error. CDR3 size: 13 residues. Germline lookup yields CDR1 SEHNR and CDR2 FQNEAQ (reference sequence). V was pared by 2 bases and J by 7 bases, with 11 bases between.

The chain carries TRBV7-9 and TRBJ1-2, with D possibly TRBD1 on 6 matching bases. The sequence was collected from a man between 18 and 29 years old with Graves' hyperthyroidism. The material sequenced was blood. CDR3 in DNA: TGTGCCAGCAGCTTAAACAGGGCAGGTGGCTACACCTTC. Amino acid sequence: CASSLNRAGGYTF.